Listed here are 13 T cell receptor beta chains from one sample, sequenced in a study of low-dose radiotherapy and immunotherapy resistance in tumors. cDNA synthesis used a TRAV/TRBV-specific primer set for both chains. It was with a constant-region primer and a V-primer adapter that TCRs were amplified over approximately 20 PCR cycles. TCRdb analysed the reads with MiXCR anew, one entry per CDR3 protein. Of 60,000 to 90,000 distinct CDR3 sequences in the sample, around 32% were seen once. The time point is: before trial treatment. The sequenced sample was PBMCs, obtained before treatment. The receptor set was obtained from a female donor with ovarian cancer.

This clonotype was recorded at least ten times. CDR3 region: CASSQKGLTHKTQYF. DNA for the CDR3: TGTGCCAGCAGCCAAAAGGGGCTCACTCACAAGACCCAGTACTTC. The V gene is TRBV3-1, the J gene TRBJ2-5; a weak D match, TRBD1 (5 bases). Trimming removed 2 bases from V and 6 bases from J, with 16 bases in between. Germline CDR1 LGHDT, CDR2 YNNKEL (reference sequence). The CDR3 runs 15 residues.

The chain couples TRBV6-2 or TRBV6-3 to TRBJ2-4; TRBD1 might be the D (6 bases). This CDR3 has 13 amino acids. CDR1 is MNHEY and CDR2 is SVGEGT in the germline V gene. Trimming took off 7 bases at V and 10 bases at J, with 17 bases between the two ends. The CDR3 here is CASIAQGRPIQYF. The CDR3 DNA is TGTGCCAGCATCGCTCAGGGGCGCCCTATTCAGTACTTC.

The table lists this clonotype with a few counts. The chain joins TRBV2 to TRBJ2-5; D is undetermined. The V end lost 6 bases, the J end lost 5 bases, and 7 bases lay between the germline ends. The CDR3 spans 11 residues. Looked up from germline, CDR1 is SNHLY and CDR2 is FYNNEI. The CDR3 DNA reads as TGTGCCAGCAGAATTTTCGAGACCCAGTACTTC. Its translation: CASRIFETQYF.

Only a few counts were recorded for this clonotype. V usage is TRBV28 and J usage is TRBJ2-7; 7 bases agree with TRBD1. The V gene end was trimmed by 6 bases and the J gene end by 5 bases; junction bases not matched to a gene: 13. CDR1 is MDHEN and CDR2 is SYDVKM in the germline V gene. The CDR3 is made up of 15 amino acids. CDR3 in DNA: TGTGCCAGCAGCCCTTCGGACAGGTTGGGCCACGAGCAGTACTTC. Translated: CASSPSDRLGHEQYF.

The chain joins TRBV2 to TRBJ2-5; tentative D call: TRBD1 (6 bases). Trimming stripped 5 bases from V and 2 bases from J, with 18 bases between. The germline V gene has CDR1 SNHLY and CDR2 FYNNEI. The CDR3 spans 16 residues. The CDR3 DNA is TGTGCCAGCAGTAACCAATTTACCGGGACACAAGAGACCCAGTACTTC. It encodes CASSNQFTGTQETQYF.

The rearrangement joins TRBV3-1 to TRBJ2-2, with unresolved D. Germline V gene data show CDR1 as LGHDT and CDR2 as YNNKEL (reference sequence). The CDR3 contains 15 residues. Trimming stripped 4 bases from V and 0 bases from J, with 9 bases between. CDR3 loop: CASSLRRANTGELFF. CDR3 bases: TGTGCCAGCAGCCTCCGAAGGGCGAACACCGGGGAGCTGTTTTTT.

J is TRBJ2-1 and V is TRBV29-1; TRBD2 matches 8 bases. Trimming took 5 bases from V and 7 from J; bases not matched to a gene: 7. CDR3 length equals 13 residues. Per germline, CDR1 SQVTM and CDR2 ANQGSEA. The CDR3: CSVSLAGRNEQFF. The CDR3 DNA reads TGCAGCGTTAGTTTAGCGGGACGGAATGAGCAGTTCTTC.

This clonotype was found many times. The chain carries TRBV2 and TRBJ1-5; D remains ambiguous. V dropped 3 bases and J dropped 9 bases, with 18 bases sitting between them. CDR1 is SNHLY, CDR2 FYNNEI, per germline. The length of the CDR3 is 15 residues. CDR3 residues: CASSDGGFPHLPQHF. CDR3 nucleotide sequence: TGTGCCAGCAGTGACGGTGGATTCCCCCACTTGCCCCAGCATTTT.

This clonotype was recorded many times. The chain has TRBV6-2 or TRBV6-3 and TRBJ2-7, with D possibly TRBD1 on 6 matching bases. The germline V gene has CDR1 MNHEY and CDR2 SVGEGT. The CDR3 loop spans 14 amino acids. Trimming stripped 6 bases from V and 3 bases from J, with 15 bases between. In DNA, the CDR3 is TGTGCCAGCAGGCAGGACAGCCCCTACTACGAGCAGTACTTC. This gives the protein CASRQDSPYYEQYF.

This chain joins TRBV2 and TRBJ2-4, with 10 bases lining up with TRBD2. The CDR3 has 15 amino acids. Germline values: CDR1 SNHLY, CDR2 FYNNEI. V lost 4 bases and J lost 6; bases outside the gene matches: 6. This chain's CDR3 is CASSGGTSVGNIQYF. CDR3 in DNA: TGTGCCAGCAGTGGCGGGACTAGCGTCGGAAACATTCAGTACTTC.

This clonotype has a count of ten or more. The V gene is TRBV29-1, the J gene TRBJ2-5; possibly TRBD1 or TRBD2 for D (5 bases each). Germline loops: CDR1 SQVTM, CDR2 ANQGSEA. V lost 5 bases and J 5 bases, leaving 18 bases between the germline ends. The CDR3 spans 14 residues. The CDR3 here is CSVQWQGTPETQYF. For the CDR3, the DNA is TGCAGCGTTCAATGGCAAGGGACGCCGGAGACCCAGTACTTC.

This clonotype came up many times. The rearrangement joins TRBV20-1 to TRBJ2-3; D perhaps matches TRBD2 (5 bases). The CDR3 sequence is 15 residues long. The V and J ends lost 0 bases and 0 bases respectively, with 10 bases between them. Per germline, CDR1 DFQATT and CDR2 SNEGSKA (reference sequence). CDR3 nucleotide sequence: TGCAGTGCTAGAGATGGGCGGGCCAGCACAGATACGCAGTATTTT. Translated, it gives CSARDGRASTDTQYF.

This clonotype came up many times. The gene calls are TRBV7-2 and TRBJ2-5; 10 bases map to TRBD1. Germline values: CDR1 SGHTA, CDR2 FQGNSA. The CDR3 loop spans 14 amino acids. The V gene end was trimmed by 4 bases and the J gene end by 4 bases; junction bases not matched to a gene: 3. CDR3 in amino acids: CASSSDRGPETQYF. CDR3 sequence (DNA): TGTGCCAGCAGCTCCGACAGGGGGCCAGAGACCCAGTACTTC.